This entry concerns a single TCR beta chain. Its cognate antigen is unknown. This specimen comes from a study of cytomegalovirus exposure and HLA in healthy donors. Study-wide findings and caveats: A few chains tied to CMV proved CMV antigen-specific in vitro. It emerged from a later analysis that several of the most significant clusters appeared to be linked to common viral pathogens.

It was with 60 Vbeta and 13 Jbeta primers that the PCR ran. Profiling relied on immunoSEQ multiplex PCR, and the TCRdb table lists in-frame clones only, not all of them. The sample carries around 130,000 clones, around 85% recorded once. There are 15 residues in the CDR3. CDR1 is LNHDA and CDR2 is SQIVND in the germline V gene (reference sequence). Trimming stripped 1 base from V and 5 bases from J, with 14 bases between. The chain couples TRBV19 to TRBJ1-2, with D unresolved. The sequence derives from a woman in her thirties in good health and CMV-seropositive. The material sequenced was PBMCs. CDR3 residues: CASSIGRGQIYGYTF. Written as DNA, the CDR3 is TGTGCCAGTAGTATAGGACGAGGCCAGATTTATGGCTACACCTTC.